These 26 T cell receptor beta chains came from one sample sequenced in a study of blood T cell repertoires in COVID-19. The assay was immunoSEQ multiplex PCR, and TCRdb's table has in-frame clones only and misses some. The sample includes more than 90,000 clones, roughly four fifths of them seen just once. The specimen sequenced was peripheral blood. The receptors originated from a human donor in a cohort sampled during active COVID-19.

The V call is TRBV11-2, the J call TRBJ1-2; perhaps TRBD1 as D (5 bases). This CDR3 is 13 amino acids long. V lost 0 bases, J lost 4 bases, and 6 bases lay in between. Germline V gene data show CDR1 as SGHAT and CDR2 as FQNNGV. The CDR3 bases are TGTGCCAGCAGCTTAGAAGGGGCCTATGGCTACACCTTC. It yields the protein CASSLEGAYGYTF.

This clone was observed a single time. The chain employs TRBV7-9 and TRBJ2-2, with no clear D. The germline CDR1 and CDR2 sequences are SEHNR and FQNEAQ (reference sequence). The V and J ends lost 6 bases and 8 bases respectively, with 7 bases between them. The CDR3 contains 11 residues. The chain's CDR3 is CASRSAGELFF. The CDR3 region has the DNA TGTGCCAGCAGGAGTGCGGGGGAGCTGTTTTTT.

This rearrangement joins TRBV3-1 (or the pseudogene TRBV3-2) to TRBJ2-5; 13 nucleotides match TRBD2. The CDR3 consists of 17 residues. Germline CDR1 LGHDT, CDR2 YNNKEL (reference sequence). Trimming took 2 bases from V and 4 from J; bases not matched to a gene: 7. In DNA, the CDR3 is TGTGCCAGCAGCCAACATCTACTAGCGGGAGGGGGAGAGACCCAGTACTTC. Protein sequence: CASSQHLLAGGGETQYF.

The chain has TRBV19 and TRBJ1-2, with D uncertain. The V gene's germline CDR1 is LNHDA and CDR2 SQIVND (reference sequence). Trimming took 4 bases from V and 0 from J, leaving 15 bases between them. The CDR3 is 16 residues long. The CDR3 DNA sequence: TGTGCCAGTAGTACCCCCTCTGGAGGAGCTAACTATGGCTACACCTTC. This encodes CASSTPSGGANYGYTF. The full variable domain, rest sourced from reference TRBV19 and TRBJ1-2, is DGGITQSPKYLFRKEGQNVTLSCEQNLNHDAMYWYRQDPGQGLRLIYYSQIVNDFQKGDIAEGYSVSREKKESFPLTVTSAQKNPTAFYLCASSTPSGGANYGYTFGSGTRLTVV.

The V call is TRBV19, the J call TRBJ2-1; 12 nucleotides agree with TRBD2. The germline CDR1 and CDR2 sequences are LNHDA and SQIVND (reference sequence). The junction had 5 bases not matched to a gene; V was cut back by 7 bases and J by 7 bases. CDR3 length equals 14 residues. As DNA, the CDR3 is TGTGCCAGTAACCCGGGACTAGCGGGTAATGAGCAGTTCTTC. Protein: CASNPGLAGNEQFF.

The chain has TRBV9 and TRBJ1-4, with a weak D call TRBD1 (6 bases). The CDR3 covers 16 residues. With 0 bases removed from V and 2 bases from J, the gap between germline ends came to 11 bases. The germline V gene has CDR1 SGDLS and CDR2 YYNGEE. The CDR3 protein is CASSVAGALTNEKLFF. The CDR3 nucleotides read TGTGCCAGCAGCGTAGCAGGGGCTCTCACTAATGAAAAACTGTTTTTT.

This sequence joins TRBV6-5 and TRBJ2-7, with 11 bases lining up with TRBD1. The CDR3 loop spans 15 amino acids. CDR1 and CDR2 (germline): MNHEY, SVGAGI. Trimming cost V 5 bases and J 7 bases; bases outside gene matches: 10. Here the CDR3 DNA reads TGTGCCAGCAGTAGTACGGGACAGGGGGGCCCGGAGCAGTACTTC. Translating gives CASSSTGQGGPEQYF.

The J gene is TRBJ2-3, the V gene TRBV18, with 13 bases identical to TRBD2. V shed 6 bases and J 3 bases; nucleotides not matched to a gene: 12. CDR3 length equals 18 residues. Germline V gene data show CDR1 as KGHSH and CDR2 as LQKENI. CDR3 in amino acids: CASSLTSGGALSTDTQYF. In DNA, the CDR3 is TGTGCCAGCTCGCTTACTAGCGGGGGGGCGTTATCAACAGATACGCAGTATTTT.

The chain employs TRBV11-3 and TRBJ2-2; TRBD1 aligns across 7 bases. V lost 1 base and J lost 1; bases outside the gene matches: 9. Germline CDR1 reads SGHNT; CDR2 reads YENEEA. This CDR3 comprises 18 residues. DNA of the CDR3: TGTGCCAGCAGCTTAGGAGGCGGGCGACAGGGGAACACCGGGGAGCTGTTTTTT. Its translation is CASSLGGGRQGNTGELFF.

This sequence joins TRBV7-2 and TRBJ2-3; 8 bases match TRBD2. In germline, CDR1 is SGHTA, CDR2 FQGNSA. The CDR3 sequence is 15 residues long. V lost 1 base and J lost 9; bases outside the gene matches: 9. CDR3 loop: CASSLGGAGESTQYF. The CDR3 DNA sequence: TGTGCCAGCAGCTTAGGGGGAGCGGGGGAGTCCACGCAGTATTTT.

The rearrangement links TRBV18 to TRBJ1-1; D ambiguous. From germline, CDR1 is KGHSH and CDR2 LQKENI. The CDR3 runs 12 residues. Trimming pared 3 bases from V and 1 base from J, leaving 3 bases between. The CDR3 DNA is TGTGCCAGCTCACCCCAGAACACTGAAGCTTTCTTT. Amino acid sequence: CASSPQNTEAFF. The full variable domain, rest sourced from reference TRBV18 and TRBJ1-1, is NAGVMQNPRHLVRRRGQEARLRCSPMKGHSHVYWYRQLPEEGLKFMVYLQKENIIDESGMPKERFSAEFPKEGPSILRIQQVVRGDSAAYFCASSPQNTEAFFGQGTRLTVV.

The V call is TRBV3-1 (or the pseudogene TRBV3-2), the J call TRBJ2-1; 12 positions match TRBD2. CDR1 LGHDT and CDR2 YNNKEL come from the germline V gene (reference sequence). The CDR3 spans 13 residues. After removal of 2 bases from V and 10 bases from J, the junction contained 0 bases not matched to a gene. As DNA, the CDR3 is TGTGCCAGCAGCCAACTAGCGGGAGGGGAGCAGTTCTTC. This encodes CASSQLAGGEQFF.

The CDR3 sequence is CASRDRSGSFDEQFF. The CDR3 nucleotides read TGTGCCAGCAGAGATCGTAGCGGGAGCTTCGATGAGCAGTTCTTC. The chain joins TRBV6-5 to TRBJ2-1; 9 bases line up with TRBD2. The length of the CDR3 is 15 residues. Losses at the gene ends were 6 bases for V and 8 bases for J; bases not matched to a gene: 11. The germline gives CDR1 MNHEY, CDR2 SVGAGI.

This clone was counted a single time. The rearrangement joins TRBV7-2 to TRBJ1-2; D is unclear. Germline values: CDR1 SGHTA, CDR2 FQGNSA. The V end lost 3 bases, the J end lost 8 bases, and 19 bases lay between the germline ends. The CDR3 length is 15 residues. The CDR3 region has the DNA TGTGCCAGCAGCTTTGGCAGGAAGTTAGATGGGGGCTACACCTTC. It is translated as CASSFGRKLDGGYTF. Complete variable domain (other parts from reference TRBV7-2 and TRBJ1-2): GAGVSQSPSNKVTEKGKDVELRCDPISGHTALYWYRQSLGQGLEFLIYFQGNSAPDKSGLPSDRFSAERTGGSVSTLTIQRTQQEDSAVYLCASSFGRKLDGGYTFGSGTRLTVV.

The genes are TRBV28 and TRBJ2-3; TRBD2 matches 12 bases. This CDR3 spans 18 amino acids. CDR1 and CDR2 (germline): MDHEN, SYDVKM. The trim removed 2 bases at V and 1 base at J, leaving 7 bases unmatched. The CDR3 reads CASSLGVGTSGRTDTQYF. The DNA of the CDR3 is TGTGCCAGCAGTTTAGGAGTAGGGACTAGCGGGCGCACAGATACGCAGTATTTT.

The chain combines TRBV10-1 with TRBJ2-1; 14 bases are a match to TRBD2. Germline trimming cut 7 bases from V and 7 bases from J; bases unmatched to any gene: 9. This CDR3 spans 16 amino acids. Per the germline V gene, CDR1 is WNHNN and CDR2 is SYGVQD (reference sequence). The CDR3 nucleotides read TGCGCCAGCACCCAAGGACTAGCGGGAGGCTTAAATGAGCAGTTCTTC. This sequence encodes CASTQGLAGGLNEQFF.

The chain joins TRBV6-4 to TRBJ1-2; D may be TRBD1 (6 bases). The CDR3 extends over 15 amino acids. V was trimmed by 0 bases and J by 4 bases, leaving 12 bases between them. In germline, CDR1 is MRHNA, CDR2 SNTAGT. The DNA of the CDR3 is TGTGCCAGCAGTGACTCGCAGACAGGCGCCTATGGCTACACCTTC. Amino acids: CASSDSQTGAYGYTF.

CDR3: CASSITGGPSNYGYTF. The CDR3 DNA is TGTGCCAGCAGCATCACAGGGGGTCCTTCTAACTATGGCTACACCTTC. V usage is TRBV6-4 and J usage is TRBJ1-2; TRBD1 matches at 8 bases. Germline trimming cut 6 bases from V and 0 bases from J; bases unmatched to any gene: 9. CDR1 is MRHNA and CDR2 is SNTAGT in the germline V gene. The CDR3 contains 16 residues.

The chain couples TRBV7-9 to TRBJ2-3; 13 bases align to TRBD2. Unmatched junction bases numbered 3, after V lost 0 bases and J lost 6 bases. The CDR3 covers 16 residues. Germline CDR1 reads SEHNR; CDR2 reads FQNEAQ (reference sequence). The CDR3: CASSLATSGGADTQYF. The CDR3 nucleotides read TGTGCCAGCAGCTTAGCTACTAGCGGGGGGGCGGATACGCAGTATTTT.

J is TRBJ2-6 and V is TRBV28, with 12 bases matching TRBD1. This CDR3 has 19 residues. V lost 6 bases, J lost 0 bases, and 9 bases stayed unmatched. Germline-derived CDR1 and CDR2 are MDHEN and SYDVKM. The CDR3 DNA reads TGTGCCAGCAGCCATCTCCGGGACAGGGGGCTCTCTGGGGCCAACGTCCTGACTTTC. Translating it yields CASSHLRDRGLSGANVLTF. Drawing the rest from reference TRBV28 and TRBJ2-6, the complete variable domain is DVKVTQSSRYLVKRTGEKVFLECVQDMDHENMFWYRQDPGLGLRLIYFSYDVKMKEKGDIPEGYSVSREKKERFSLILESASTNQTSMYLCASSHLRDRGLSGANVLTFGAGSRLTVL.

The J gene is TRBJ1-5, the V gene TRBV23-1; 7 nucleotides agree with TRBD1. TRBV23-1 is given ORF status, its function remaining uncertain. V lost 1 base to trimming and J lost 3 bases; unmatched junction nucleotides: 6. CDR3 length: 16 residues. As DNA, the CDR3 is TGCGCCAGCAGTCAATTGCCAGGGGGGCACAATCAGCCCCAGCATTTT. Its protein is CASSQLPGGHNQPQHF.

The chain is built from TRBV5-8 and TRBJ1-2; D is unresolved. Germline V gene lookup returns CDR1 SGHTS and CDR2 YDEGEE. V lost 2 bases, J lost 11 bases, and 19 bases lay in between. The CDR3 totals 14 residues. The chain's CDR3 is CASSFPLLKWWYTF. The CDR3, as DNA: TGTGCCAGCAGCTTCCCCCTTCTAAAATGGTGGTACACCTTC.

This clone occurred once. The chain carries TRBV5-4 and TRBJ1-4; 10 positions agree with TRBD1. The germline V gene has CDR1 SGHNT and CDR2 YYREEE (reference sequence). The CDR3 contains 16 residues. Trimming removed 4 bases from V and 8 bases from J; junction bases left unmatched: 11. The CDR3 spells CASSPDRGRGREKLFF. CDR3 DNA sequence: TGTGCCAGCAGCCCCGACAGGGGGCGGGGGAGGGAAAAACTGTTTTTT.

This chain connects TRBV7-2 to TRBJ1-6; no definite D call. CDR1 is SGHTA and CDR2 is FQGNSA in the germline V gene. Trimming took 3 bases from V and 11 from J, leaving 8 bases between them. The CDR3 has 12 amino acids. CDR3 in DNA: TGTGCCAGCAGCTTGGGCTTACCACCCCTCCACTTT. It yields the protein CASSLGLPPLHF.

The chain uses TRBV11-2 and TRBJ2-2; D is possibly TRBD1 (6 bases). Germline CDR1 reads SGHAT; CDR2 reads FQNNGV. V was trimmed by 4 bases and J by 5 bases, leaving 8 bases between them. The CDR3 contains 13 residues. Here the CDR3 reads CASSSQGTGELFF. The CDR3 DNA sequence: TGTGCCAGCAGCTCCCAGGGGACCGGGGAGCTGTTTTTT.

V gene TRBV7-9 combines with J gene TRBJ1-1; D not resolved. Per the germline V gene, CDR1 is SEHNR and CDR2 is FQNEAQ (reference sequence). V was shortened by 2 bases and J by 3 bases, with 13 bases between the two germline ends. The CDR3 has 15 residues. The CDR3 here is CASSLRVHRDTEAFF. In nucleotides, the CDR3 is TGTGCCAGCAGCTTACGTGTACACCGGGACACTGAAGCTTTCTTT.